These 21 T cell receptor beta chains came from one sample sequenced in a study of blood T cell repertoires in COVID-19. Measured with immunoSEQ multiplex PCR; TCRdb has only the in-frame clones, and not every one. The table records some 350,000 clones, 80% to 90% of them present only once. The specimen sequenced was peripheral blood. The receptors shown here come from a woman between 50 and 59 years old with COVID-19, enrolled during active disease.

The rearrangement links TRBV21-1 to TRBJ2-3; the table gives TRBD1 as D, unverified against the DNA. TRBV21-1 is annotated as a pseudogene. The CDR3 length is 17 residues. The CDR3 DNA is TGTGCCAGCAGCAACCCCGCGGACAGGAACGGGATGGATACGCAGTATTTT. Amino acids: CASSNPADRNGMDTQYF.

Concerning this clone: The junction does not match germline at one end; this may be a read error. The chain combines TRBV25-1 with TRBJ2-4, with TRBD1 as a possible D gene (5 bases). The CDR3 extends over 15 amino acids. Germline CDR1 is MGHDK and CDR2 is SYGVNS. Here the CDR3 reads CASSGEGVAKNIRYF. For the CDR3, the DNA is TGTGCCAGCAGTGGGGAAGGGGTAGCCAAAAACATTCGGTACTTC.

The CDR3 region is CASSLPRLAGGINEQFF. Written as DNA, the CDR3 is TGTGCCAGCAGCCTCCCGAGACTAGCGGGAGGGATTAATGAGCAGTTCTTC. J is TRBJ2-1 and V is TRBV7-9, with 14 bases identical to TRBD2. This CDR3 has 17 amino acids. CDR1 is SEHNR and CDR2 is FQNEAQ in the germline V gene (reference sequence). V shed 5 bases, J shed 7 bases, and the junction held 10 bases outside the gene matches.

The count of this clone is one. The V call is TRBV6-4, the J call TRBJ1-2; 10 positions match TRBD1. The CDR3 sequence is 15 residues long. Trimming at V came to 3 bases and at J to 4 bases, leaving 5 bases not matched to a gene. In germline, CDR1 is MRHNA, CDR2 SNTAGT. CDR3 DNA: TGTGCCAGCAGTGAGCAGGGACAGGGGATCTATGGCTACACCTTC. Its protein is CASSEQGQGIYGYTF.

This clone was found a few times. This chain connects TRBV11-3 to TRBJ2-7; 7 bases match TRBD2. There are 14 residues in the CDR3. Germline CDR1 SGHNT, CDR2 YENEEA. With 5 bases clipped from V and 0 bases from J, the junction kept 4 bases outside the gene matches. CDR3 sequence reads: CASSAGGNSYEQYF. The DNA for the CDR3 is TGTGCCAGCAGCGCCGGGGGGAACTCCTACGAGCAGTACTTC.

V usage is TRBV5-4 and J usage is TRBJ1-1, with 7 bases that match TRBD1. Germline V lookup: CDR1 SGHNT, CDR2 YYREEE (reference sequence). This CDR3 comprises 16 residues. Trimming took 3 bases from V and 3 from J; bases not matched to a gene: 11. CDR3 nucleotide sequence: TGTGCCAGCAGCTCGGACAGGAACGGACCCCACACTGAAGCTTTCTTT. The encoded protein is CASSSDRNGPHTEAFF. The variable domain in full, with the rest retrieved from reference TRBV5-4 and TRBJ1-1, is ETGVTQSPTHLIKTRGQQVTLRCSSQSGHNTVSWYQQALGQGPQFIFQYYREEENGRGNFPPRFSGLQFPNYSSELNVNALELDDSALYLCASSSDRNGPHTEAFFGQGTRLTVV.

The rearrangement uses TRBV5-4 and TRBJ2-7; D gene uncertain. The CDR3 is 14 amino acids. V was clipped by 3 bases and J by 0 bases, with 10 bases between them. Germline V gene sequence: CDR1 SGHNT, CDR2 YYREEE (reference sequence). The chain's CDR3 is CASSSVGVSYEQYF. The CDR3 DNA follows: TGTGCCAGCAGCTCCGTTGGAGTCTCCTACGAGCAGTACTTC.

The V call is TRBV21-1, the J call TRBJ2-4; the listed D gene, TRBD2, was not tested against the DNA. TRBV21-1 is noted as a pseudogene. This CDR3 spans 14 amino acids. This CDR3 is CASSKRGSKNIQYF. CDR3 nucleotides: TGTGCCAGCAGCAAACGGGGTTCCAAAAACATTCAGTACTTC.

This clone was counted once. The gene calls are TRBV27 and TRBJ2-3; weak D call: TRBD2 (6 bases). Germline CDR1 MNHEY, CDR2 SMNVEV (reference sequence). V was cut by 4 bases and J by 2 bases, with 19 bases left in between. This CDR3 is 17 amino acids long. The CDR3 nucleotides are TGTGCCAGCAGTTCGCTTCAAACTAGCCTGAACACAGATACGCAGTATTTT. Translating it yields CASSSLQTSLNTDTQYF.

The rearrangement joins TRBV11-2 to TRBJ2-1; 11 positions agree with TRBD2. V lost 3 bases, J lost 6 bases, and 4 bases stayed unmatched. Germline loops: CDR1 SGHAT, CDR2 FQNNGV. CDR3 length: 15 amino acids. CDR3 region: CASSLGTSGSNEQFF. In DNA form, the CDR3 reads TGTGCCAGCAGCTTGGGGACTAGCGGAAGCAATGAGCAGTTCTTC.

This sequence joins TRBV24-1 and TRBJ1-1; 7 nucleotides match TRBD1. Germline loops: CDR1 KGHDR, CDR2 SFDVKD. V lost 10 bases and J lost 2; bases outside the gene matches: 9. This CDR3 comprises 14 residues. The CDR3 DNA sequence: TGTGCCACGGCGCCGGGACAGCCAAACACTGAAGCTTTCTTT. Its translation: CATAPGQPNTEAFF.

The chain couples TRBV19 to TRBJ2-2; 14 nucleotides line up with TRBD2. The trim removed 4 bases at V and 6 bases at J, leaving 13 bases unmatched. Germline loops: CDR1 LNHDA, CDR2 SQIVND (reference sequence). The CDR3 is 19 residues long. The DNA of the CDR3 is TGTGCCAGTAGTACGAGGGAGCAGGGACTAGCGGGAGACCCCGGGGAGCTGTTTTTT. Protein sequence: CASSTREQGLAGDPGELFF.

CDR3 in DNA: TGTGCCAGCAGCGAGTCCGAGCGGGGGGGTGGAAAAGCGGCCCAGTACTTC. This translates into CASSESERGGGKAAQYF. J is TRBJ2-5 and V is TRBV21-1; whether TRBD2, the table's D call, matches the DNA was not checked. TRBV21-1 is assigned pseudogene status. This CDR3 is built from 17 residues.

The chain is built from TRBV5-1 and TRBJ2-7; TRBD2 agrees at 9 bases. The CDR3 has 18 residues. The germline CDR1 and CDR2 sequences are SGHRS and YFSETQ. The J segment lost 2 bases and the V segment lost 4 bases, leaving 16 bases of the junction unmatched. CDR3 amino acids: CASSARSPGTSMAYEQYF. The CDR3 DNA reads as TGCGCCAGCAGCGCCCGCTCCCCCGGGACTAGCATGGCCTACGAGCAGTACTTC.

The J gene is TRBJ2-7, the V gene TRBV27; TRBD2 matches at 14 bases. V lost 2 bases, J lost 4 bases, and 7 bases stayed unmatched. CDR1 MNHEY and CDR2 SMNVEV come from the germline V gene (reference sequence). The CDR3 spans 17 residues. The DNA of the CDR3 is TGTGCCAGCAGTTTACTTCCCGGGACTAGCGGGAGATACGAGCAGTACTTC. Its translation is CASSLLPGTSGRYEQYF.

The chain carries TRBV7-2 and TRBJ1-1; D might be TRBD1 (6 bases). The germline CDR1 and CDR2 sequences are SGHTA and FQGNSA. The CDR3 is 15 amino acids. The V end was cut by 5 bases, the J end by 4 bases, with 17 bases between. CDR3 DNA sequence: TGTGCCAGCAGCATTGGGGGGGGGCTAAGCACTGAAGCTTTCTTT. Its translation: CASSIGGGLSTEAFF. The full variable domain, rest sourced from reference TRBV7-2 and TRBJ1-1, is GAGVSQSPSNKVTEKGKDVELRCDPISGHTALYWYRQSLGQGLEFLIYFQGNSAPDKSGLPSDRFSAERTGGSVSTLTIQRTQQEDSAVYLCASSIGGGLSTEAFFGQGTRLTVV.

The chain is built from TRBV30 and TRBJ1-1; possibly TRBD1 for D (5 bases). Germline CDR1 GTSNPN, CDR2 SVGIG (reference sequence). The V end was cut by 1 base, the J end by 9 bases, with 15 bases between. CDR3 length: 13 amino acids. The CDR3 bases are TGTGCCTGGAGTGCAGATCCCGACAGCCAAGCTTTCTTT. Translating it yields CAWSADPDSQAFF.

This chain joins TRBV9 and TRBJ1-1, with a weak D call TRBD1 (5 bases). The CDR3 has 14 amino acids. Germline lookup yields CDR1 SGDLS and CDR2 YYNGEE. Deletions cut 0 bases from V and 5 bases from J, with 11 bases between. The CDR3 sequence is CASSVVPRQTEAFF. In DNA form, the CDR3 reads TGTGCCAGCAGCGTAGTCCCCAGACAGACTGAAGCTTTCTTT.

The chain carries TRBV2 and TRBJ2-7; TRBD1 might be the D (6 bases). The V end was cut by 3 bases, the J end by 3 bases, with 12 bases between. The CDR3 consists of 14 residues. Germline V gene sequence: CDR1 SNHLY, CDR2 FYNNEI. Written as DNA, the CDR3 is TGTGCCAGCAGTGACCCAGGGGATCGCTACGAGCAGTACTTC. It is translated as CASSDPGDRYEQYF.

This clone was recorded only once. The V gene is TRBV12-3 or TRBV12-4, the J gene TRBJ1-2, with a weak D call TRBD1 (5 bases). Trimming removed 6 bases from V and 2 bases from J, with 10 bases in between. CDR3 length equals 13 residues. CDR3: CASRRTRNYGYTF. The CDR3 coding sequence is TGTGCCAGCAGACGGACAAGAAACTATGGCTACACCTTC.

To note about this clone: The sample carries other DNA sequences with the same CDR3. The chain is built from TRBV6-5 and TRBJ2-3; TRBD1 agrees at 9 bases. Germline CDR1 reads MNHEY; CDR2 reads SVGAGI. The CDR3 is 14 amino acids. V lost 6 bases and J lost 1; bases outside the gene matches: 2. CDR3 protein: CASSRDRGTDTQYF. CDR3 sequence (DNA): TGTGCCAGCAGCCGGGACAGGGGCACAGATACGCAGTATTTT.